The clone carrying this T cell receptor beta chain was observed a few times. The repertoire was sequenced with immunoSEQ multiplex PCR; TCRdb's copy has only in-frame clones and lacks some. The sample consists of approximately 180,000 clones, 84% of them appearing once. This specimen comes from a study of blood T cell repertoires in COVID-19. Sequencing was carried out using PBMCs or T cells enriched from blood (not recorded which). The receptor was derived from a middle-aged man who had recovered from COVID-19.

CDR3 protein: CASSLVAGNEQFF. CDR3 coding DNA: TGCGCCAGCAGCTTGGTGGCTGGCAATGAGCAGTTCTTC. V is TRBV5-1 and J is TRBJ2-1, with D uncertain. Trimming removed 0 bases at V and 6 bases at J, with 7 bases between. The germline V gene encodes CDR1 SGHRS and CDR2 YFSETQ. CDR3 length equals 13 residues. Together with reference TRBV5-1 and TRBJ2-1, the CDR3 gives the full variable domain: KAGVTQTPRYLIKTRGQQVTLSCSPISGHRSVSWYQQTPGQGLQFLFEYFSETQRNKGNFPGRFSGRQFSNSRSEMNVSTLELGDSALYLCASSLVAGNEQFFGPGTRLTVL.